This T cell receptor (beta chain) was profiled in a study of blood T cell repertoires in COVID-19. Background on the study: Samples representing acute and convalescent COVID-19 were sourced from the United States, Italy and Spain. Sample material is recorded as cDNA or gDNA derived from T cells, B-cell-depleted T cells, or PBMCs.

As processed by the authors: Nucleated cell counts were estimated from reference gene primer amplification. Profiling relied on immunoSEQ multiplex PCR, and the TCRdb table lists in-frame clones only, not all of them. V and J calls and clone size come straight from that table; D and trimming were deduced from the DNA. Here the sample spans around 120,000 clones, roughly nine tenths being singletons. Trimming at V came to 1 base and at J to 4 bases, leaving 11 bases not matched to a gene. The germline V gene encodes CDR1 SGHVS and CDR2 FQNEAQ. This CDR3 region has 17 residues. The V gene is TRBV7-8, the J gene TRBJ1-1; 8 bases are shared with TRBD1. This TCR derives from a man in his fifties with active COVID-19. Sequencing input: peripheral blood. CDR3 sequence (DNA): TGTGCCAGCAGCTTAGGGGGCAGGGGGCTGGGAGGCACTGAAGCTTTCTTT. This encodes CASSLGGRGLGGTEAFF.